This T cell receptor (beta chain) originates from a study of regulatory T cells in long-lasting Graves disease. Broader study findings: Accuracy might have suffered from few samples.

This clonotype was observed many times. Antigen unknown. Time point specified: newly diagnosed GD, antithyroid drugs for less than 3 months. PBMC RNA served as the TCR library source. Arm-PCR of CDR3 regions with iRepertoire HTBI primers generated TCR beta libraries. TCRdb reprocessed the multiplex PCR reads via MiXCR and lists one record per CDR3 protein. Of 200,000 to 250,000 distinct CDR3 sequences in the sample, less than 20% were seen once. Germline-derived CDR1 and CDR2 are MDHEN and SYDVKM. There are 13 residues in the CDR3. V gave up 7 bases and J gave up 15 bases, with 21 bases separating them. These data also formed part of another study, on T cells in Graves' hyperthyroidism and ophthalmopathy.

The chain links TRBV28 to TRBJ1-4; the D is unclear. The source of this sequence is a woman in her 30s with Graves disease. The sample was peripheral blood mononuclear cells (PBMCs), taken at new diagnosis, from a patient treated with antithyroid drugs. CDR3 protein: CASNTPSGFKVFF. The CDR3 DNA reads TGTGCCAGCAACACACCGTCAGGTTTTAAAGTGTTTTTT.